The present TCR beta chain was sequenced within a study of T cell responses to AZD1222 COVID-19 vaccine (dated by TCRdb to about 2021). For the wider study: Because spike-specific TCR depth and breadth did not differ between the two schedules, AZD1222 recipients who got a second dose at roughly 4 weeks were pooled with those who got a second dose at roughly 12 weeks. Trial participants were enrolled by age into 18-55, 56-69 and 70-plus year subgroups, with roughly 150, 30 and 60 TCR-sequenced participants respectively. TCR sequencing was performed for about 250 trial participants, of whom 200 to 210 were given two doses of AZD1222 and some 26 were given two doses of MenACWY control vaccine. On the study overall, not on this receptor specifically: Vaccine-associated CD4 TCRs spanned the whole spike protein, with dominant responses in regions 160-218 and 743-854. Reportedly, close to half of the unique spike-specific TCRs recognized epitopes lying outside the regions that are mutated in the B.1.351 and B.1.1.7 variants. The 56-69-year group was small, and its depth increase did not reach significance, likely because of low power. A significant rise in spike-specific TCR breadth and depth was observed after two AZD1222 doses relative to day 0 and relative to MenACWY recipients. Conclusions about previously exposed vaccinees are limited, since just a handful of AZD1222 recipients were seropositive for SARS-CoV-2 at baseline. Because no day 14 peak-response samples were available, repertoires were characterized only after the peak T cell response. Participants were mostly white British, with more females than males. The authors suggested clonal diversity may have been underestimated.

Read against the paper, the sample's time point label means: baseline before first vaccination. Samples from vaccinated people were obtained from the UK trials COV001 and COV002, which included a single-blind randomized controlled phase 2/3 trial of AZD1222 (ChAdOx1 nCoV-19) in healthy adults. For TCRbeta chain sequencing, PBMC samples from trial participants were taken at day 0 and at day 28 after the second dose. As for this clone: No antigen is known for it. No base qualities exist here, and no much larger clone lies one base off it.

V loses 5 bases of germline sequence and J loses 8 bases, and the interval between the two ends is 9 bases. The cysteine opens and the phenylalanine closes a CDR3 of 11 amino acids. Kept here is only the CDR3 DNA, which spans 33 bases and is read in frame from base 1. The CDR3 regions of human TCRbeta chains were analyzed by immunosequencing. The published analysis was carried out like this. TCRs in the repertoires were matched against a reference library of SARS-CoV-2-specific TCRs that had been generated with the MIRA antigen-specificity platform. Breadth meant the fraction of unique TCRs that were SARS-CoV-2-associated, whereas depth meant the fraction of total T cells that were SARS-CoV-2-associated. Using the MIRA data, every spike-specific TCR was mapped to the spike region that the TCR reacted to and assigned to either a CD4 or a CD8 class. Log10-transformed breadth and depth values were compared by one-way ANOVA with Sidak's multiple comparisons tests. This is the immuneACCESS table as TCRdb keeps it, with only in-frame sequences that have V and J called. A part of the clones is gone; compared with another copy, unresolved V genes explain less than half, and the rest is unexplained. From that table come the V and J calls and clone size; the DNA was used to work out D and trimming. Here the sample has under 200,000 clones; around 94% occur a single time. The ten largest clones add up to approximately 0.6% of the sample.

The chain is assembled from TRBV12-3 or TRBV12-4 and TRBJ1-2, with the D gene not clear enough to name. The clonotype was recovered from an adult in good health. The sequencing here drew on peripheral blood, taken on day 0 of AZD1222 vaccination. The sequence in DNA is TGTGCCAGCAGTACCCTTAGGGGCTACACCTTC. This gives the protein CASSTLRGYTF.